The text below deals with one TCR beta chain. Authors' methods: Nucleated cell number was recorded as an estimate derived from reference gene primer amplification. Libraries were prepared by immunoSEQ multiplex PCR; TCRdb keeps only in-frame clonotypes and omits some of them. The D gene and trimming were derived from the DNA, and the V and J assignments and clone size from that table. The table lists roughly 140,000 clones, around nine tenths of them singletons, with 3.5% to 5.5% in the top ten. The entry originates in a study of blood T cell repertoires in COVID-19. Study in general: Whether acute or convalescent, the COVID-19 samples came from the United States, Italy and Spain. From T cells, B-cell-depleted T cells, or PBMCs came the material, which was cDNA or gDNA.

The CDR3 spans 15 residues. Trimming pared 3 bases from V and 6 bases from J, leaving 15 bases between. Germline CDR1 and CDR2: SNHLY and FYNNEI. The clonotype was recovered from a woman between 35 and 50 years old with acute or convalescent COVID-19. The chain joins TRBV2 to TRBJ1-5, with D maybe TRBD1 (5 bases). Sequencing input: peripheral blood. CDR3 bases: TGTGCCAGCAGTGATGGGGGAGGTGTGAGTCAGCCCCAGCATTTT. Residues: CASSDGGGVSQPQHF.